The clone carrying this T cell receptor (beta chain) came up once. What it recognizes is unknown. The source of the sample is a study of cytomegalovirus exposure and HLA in healthy donors. General study results and limits: Per a later analysis, about 17,000 TCR beta sequences showed association with HLA alleles at 0.05 false discovery rate. Per published accounts, TCR beta sequences correctly predicted the HLA-A and HLA-B alleles of most subjects. Donor immune exposure was known only as CMV serostatus. On later analysis, the bulk of CMV-associated TCR beta chains appeared to be HLA-restricted.

V dropped 10 bases and J dropped 0; count of bases not matched to a gene: 11. Germline V gene lookup returns CDR1 MNHEY and CDR2 SVGAGI. The CDR3 spans 15 residues. PCR primers comprised 60 Vbeta and 13 Jbeta primers. The table came from immunoSEQ multiplex PCR; TCRdb's copy has only in-frame clones and leaves some out. The sample carries about 140,000 clones, roughly 80% recorded once. The chain has TRBV6-5 and TRBJ2-7; TRBD1 aligns across 8 bases. The sequence was obtained from a man younger than 30 in good health and CMV-seronegative. Sequenced input: PBMCs. CDR3 protein: CATKKRDRGSYEQYF. The CDR3 bases are TGTGCCACCAAAAAGAGAGACAGGGGCTCCTACGAGCAGTACTTC.